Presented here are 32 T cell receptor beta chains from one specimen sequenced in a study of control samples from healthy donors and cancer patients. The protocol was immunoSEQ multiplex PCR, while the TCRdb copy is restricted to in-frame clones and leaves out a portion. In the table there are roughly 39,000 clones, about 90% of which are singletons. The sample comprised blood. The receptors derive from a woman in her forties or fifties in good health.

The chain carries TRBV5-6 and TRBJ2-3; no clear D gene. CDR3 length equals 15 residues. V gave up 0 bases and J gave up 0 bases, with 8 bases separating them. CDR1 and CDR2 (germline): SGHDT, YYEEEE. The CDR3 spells CASSLGVSSTDTQYF. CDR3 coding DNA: TGTGCCAGCAGCTTGGGCGTATCTAGCACAGATACGCAGTATTTT. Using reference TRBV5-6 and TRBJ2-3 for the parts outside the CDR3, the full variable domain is DAGVTQSPTHLIKTRGQQVTLRCSPKSGHDTVSWYQQALGQGPQFIFQYYEEEERQRGNFPDRFSGHQFPNYSSELNVNALLLGDSALYLCASSLGVSSTDTQYFGPGTRLTVL.

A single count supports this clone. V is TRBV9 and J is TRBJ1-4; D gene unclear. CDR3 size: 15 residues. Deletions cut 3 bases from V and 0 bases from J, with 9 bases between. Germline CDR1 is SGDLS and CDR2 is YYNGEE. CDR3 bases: TGTGCCAGCAGCGCCACCCGAGCAACTAATGAAAAACTGTTTTTT. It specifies CASSATRATNEKLFF.

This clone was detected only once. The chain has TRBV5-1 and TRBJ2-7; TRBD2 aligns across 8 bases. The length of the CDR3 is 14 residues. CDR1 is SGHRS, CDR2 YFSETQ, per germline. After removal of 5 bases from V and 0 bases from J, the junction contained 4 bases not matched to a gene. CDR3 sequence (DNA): TGCGCCAGCAGACCGGGAGGGACCTCCTACGAGCAGTACTTC. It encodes CASRPGGTSYEQYF. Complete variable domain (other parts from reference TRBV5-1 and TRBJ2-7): KAGVTQTPRYLIKTRGQQVTLSCSPISGHRSVSWYQQTPGQGLQFLFEYFSETQRNKGNFPGRFSGRQFSNSRSEMNVSTLELGDSALYLCASRPGGTSYEQYFGPGTRLTVT.

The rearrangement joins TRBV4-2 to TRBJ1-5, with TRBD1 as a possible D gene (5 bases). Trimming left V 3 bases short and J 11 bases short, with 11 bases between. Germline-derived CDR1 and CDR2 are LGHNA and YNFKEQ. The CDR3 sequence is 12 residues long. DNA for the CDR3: TGTGCCAGCAGCCAGGTCCGGGGGTCCCAGCATTTT. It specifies CASSQVRGSQHF.

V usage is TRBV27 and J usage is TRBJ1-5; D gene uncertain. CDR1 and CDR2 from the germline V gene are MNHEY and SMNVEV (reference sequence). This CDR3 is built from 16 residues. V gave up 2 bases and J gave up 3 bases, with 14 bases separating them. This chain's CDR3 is CASSLVSRRDNQPQHF. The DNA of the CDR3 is TGTGCCAGCAGTTTAGTATCCAGAAGAGACAATCAGCCCCAGCATTTT.

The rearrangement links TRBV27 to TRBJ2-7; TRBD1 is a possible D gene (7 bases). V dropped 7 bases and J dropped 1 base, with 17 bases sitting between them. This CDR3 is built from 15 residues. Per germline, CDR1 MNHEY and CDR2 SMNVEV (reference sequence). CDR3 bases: TGTGCCAGCACTCACAGGGGACTTTATTCCTACGAGCAGTACTTC. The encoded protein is CASTHRGLYSYEQYF.

For the CDR3, the DNA is TGTGCCAGCAGGTCCTCAGGGGTCAACACTGAAGCTTTCTTT. Protein product: CASRSSGVNTEAFF. The chain uses TRBV28 and TRBJ1-1; D may be TRBD1 (6 bases). V was pared by 6 bases and J by 2 bases, with 13 bases between. The CDR3 consists of 14 residues. Germline CDR1 and CDR2: MDHEN and SYDVKM.

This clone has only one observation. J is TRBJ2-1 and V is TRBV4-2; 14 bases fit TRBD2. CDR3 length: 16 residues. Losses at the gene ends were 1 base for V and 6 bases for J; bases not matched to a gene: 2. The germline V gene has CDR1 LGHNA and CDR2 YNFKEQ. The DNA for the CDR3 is TGTGCCAGCAGCCAAGGCGGGACTAGCGGGGGCAATGAGCAGTTCTTC. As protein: CASSQGGTSGGNEQFF.

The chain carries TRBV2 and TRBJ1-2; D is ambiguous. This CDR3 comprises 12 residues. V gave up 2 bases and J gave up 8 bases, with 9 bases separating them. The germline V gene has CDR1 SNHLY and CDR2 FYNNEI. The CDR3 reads CASSERVGGYTF. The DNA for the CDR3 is TGTGCCAGCAGTGAAAGGGTAGGGGGCTACACCTTC.

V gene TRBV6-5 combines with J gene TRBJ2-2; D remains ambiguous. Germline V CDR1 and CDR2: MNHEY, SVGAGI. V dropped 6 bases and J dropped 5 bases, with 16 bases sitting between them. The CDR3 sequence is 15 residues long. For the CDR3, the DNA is TGTGCCAGCAGGGCCCCGGGTCTCGGGACCGGGGAGCTGTTTTTT. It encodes CASRAPGLGTGELFF.

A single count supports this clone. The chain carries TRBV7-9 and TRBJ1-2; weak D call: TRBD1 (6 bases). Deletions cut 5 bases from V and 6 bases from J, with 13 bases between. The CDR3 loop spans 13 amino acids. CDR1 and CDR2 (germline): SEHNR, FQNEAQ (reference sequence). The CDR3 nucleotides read TGTGCCAGCAGCCCGCGGGGGGCAGATGGCTACACCTTC. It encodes CASSPRGADGYTF.

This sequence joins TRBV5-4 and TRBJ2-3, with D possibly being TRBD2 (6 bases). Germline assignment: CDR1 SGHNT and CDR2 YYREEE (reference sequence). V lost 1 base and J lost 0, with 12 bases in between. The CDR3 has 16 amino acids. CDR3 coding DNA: TGTGCCAGCAGCTTGCGGGGACTCTCTAGCACAGATACGCAGTATTTT. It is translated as CASSLRGLSSTDTQYF.

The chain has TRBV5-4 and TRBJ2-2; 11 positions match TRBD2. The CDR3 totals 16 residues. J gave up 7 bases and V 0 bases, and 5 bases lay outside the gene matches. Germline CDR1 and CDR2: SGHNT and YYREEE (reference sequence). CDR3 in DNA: TGTGCCAGCAGCTTGGTAGCGGGGGGGCAAAGCGGGGAGCTGTTTTTT. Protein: CASSLVAGGQSGELFF.

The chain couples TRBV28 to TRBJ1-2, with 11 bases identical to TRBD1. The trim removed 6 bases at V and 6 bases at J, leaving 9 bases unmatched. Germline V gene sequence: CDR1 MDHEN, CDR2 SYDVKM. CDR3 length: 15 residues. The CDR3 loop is CASSATGQGDHGYTF. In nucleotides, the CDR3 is TGTGCCAGCAGCGCCACGGGACAGGGGGACCATGGCTACACCTTC.

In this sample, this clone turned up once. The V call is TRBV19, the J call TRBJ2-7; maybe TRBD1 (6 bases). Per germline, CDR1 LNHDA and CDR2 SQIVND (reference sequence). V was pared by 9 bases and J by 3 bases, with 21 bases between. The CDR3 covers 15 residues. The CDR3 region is CASSTGGAGDYEQYF. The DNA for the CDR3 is TGTGCCAGCTCGACTGGGGGCGCAGGGGACTACGAGCAGTACTTC.

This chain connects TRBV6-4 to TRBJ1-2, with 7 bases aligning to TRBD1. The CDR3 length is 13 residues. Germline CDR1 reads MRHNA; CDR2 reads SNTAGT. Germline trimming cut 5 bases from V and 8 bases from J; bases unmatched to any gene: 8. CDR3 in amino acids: CASSRTGDRGYTF. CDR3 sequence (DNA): TGTGCCAGCAGTCGTACAGGGGATCGAGGCTACACCTTC.

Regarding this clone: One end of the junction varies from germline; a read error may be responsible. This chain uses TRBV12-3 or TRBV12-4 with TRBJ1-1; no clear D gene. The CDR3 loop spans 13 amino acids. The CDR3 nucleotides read TGTGCCAGCAGTTTCGGGCCAAACCGGGTCACCGTATTT. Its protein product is CASSFGPNRVTVF.

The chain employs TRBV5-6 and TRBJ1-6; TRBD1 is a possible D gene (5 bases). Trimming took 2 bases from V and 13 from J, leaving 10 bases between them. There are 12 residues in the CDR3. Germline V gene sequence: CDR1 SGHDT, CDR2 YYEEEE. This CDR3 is CASSLTQGPLHF. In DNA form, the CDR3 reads TGTGCCAGCAGCTTAACCCAGGGCCCCCTCCACTTT.

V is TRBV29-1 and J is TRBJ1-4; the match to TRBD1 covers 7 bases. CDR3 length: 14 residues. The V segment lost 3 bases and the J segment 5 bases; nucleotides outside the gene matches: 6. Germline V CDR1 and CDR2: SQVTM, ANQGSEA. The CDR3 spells CSVEVTGRNEKLFF. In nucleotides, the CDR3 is TGCAGCGTTGAGGTGACAGGGAGGAATGAAAAACTGTTTTTT.

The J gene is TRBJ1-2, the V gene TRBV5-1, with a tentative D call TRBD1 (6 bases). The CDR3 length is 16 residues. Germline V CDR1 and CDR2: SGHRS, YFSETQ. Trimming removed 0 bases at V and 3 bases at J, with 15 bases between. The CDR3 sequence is CASSLARDNSYYGYTF. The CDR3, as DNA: TGCGCCAGCAGCTTGGCTAGGGACAACTCCTACTATGGCTACACCTTC. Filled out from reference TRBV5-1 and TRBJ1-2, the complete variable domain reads KAGVTQTPRYLIKTRGQQVTLSCSPISGHRSVSWYQQTPGQGLQFLFEYFSETQRNKGNFPGRFSGRQFSNSRSEMNVSTLELGDSALYLCASSLARDNSYYGYTFGSGTRLTVV.

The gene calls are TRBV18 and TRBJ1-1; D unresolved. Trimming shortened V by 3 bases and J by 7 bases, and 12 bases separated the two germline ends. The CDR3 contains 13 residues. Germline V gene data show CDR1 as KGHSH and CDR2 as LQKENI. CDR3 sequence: CASSPNTQSEAFF. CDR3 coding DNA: TGTGCCAGCTCACCCAACACACAAAGTGAAGCTTTCTTT.

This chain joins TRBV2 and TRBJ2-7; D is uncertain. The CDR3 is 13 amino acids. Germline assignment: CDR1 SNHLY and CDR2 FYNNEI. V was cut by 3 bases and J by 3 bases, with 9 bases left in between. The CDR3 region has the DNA TGTGCCAGCAGTGATGCGCGGAACTACGAGCAGTACTTC. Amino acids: CASSDARNYEQYF.

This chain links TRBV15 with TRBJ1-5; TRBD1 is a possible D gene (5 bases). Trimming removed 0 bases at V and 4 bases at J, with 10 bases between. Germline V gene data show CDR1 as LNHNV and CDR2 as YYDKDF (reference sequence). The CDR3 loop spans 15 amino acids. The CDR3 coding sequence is TGTGCCACCAGCAGAGATTGGAACAGGAATCAGCCCCAGCATTTT. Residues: CATSRDWNRNQPQHF.

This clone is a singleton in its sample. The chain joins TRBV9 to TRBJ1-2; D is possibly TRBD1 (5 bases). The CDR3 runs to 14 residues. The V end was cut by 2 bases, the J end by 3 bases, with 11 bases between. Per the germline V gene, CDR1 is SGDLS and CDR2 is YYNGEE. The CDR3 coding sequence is TGTGCCAGCAGCGTTGGGGGGTCAGACTATGGCTACACCTTC. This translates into CASSVGGSDYGYTF.

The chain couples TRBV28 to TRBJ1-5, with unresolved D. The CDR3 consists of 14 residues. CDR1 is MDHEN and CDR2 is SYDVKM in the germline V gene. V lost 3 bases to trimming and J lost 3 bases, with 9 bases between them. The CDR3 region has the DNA TGTGCCAGCAGTTTTACAGAAGTCAATCAGCCCCAGCATTTT. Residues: CASSFTEVNQPQHF.

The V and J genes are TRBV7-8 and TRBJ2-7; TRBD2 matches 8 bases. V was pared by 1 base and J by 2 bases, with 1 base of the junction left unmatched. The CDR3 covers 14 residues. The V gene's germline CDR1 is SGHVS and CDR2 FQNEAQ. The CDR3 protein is CASSLGGLAYEQYF. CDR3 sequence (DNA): TGTGCCAGCAGCTTAGGGGGACTAGCCTACGAGCAGTACTTC.

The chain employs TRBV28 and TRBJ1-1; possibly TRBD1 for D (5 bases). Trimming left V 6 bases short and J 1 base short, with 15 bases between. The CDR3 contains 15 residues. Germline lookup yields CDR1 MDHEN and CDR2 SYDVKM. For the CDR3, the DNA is TGTGCCAGCAGCTCCCCCGGGGCAGGGAACACTGAAGCTTTCTTT. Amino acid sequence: CASSSPGAGNTEAFF.

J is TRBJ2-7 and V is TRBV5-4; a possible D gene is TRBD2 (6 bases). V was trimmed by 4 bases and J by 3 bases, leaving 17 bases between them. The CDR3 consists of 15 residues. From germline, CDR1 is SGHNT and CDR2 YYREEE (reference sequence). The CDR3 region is CASSDGTANLYEQYF. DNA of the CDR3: TGTGCCAGCAGCGATGGGACTGCAAACCTCTACGAGCAGTACTTC.

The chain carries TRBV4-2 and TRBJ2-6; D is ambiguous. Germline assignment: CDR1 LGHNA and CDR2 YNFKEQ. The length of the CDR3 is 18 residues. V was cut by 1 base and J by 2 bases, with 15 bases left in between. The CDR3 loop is CASSQASMFRAGANVLTF. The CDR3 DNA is TGTGCCAGCAGCCAAGCTTCTATGTTTCGGGCTGGGGCCAACGTCCTGACTTTC.

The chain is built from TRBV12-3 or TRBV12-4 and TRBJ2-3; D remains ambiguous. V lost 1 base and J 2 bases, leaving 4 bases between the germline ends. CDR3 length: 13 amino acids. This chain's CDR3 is CASSLVNTDTQYF. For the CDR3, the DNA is TGTGCCAGCAGTTTAGTTAACACAGATACGCAGTATTTT.

The CDR3 sequence is CASSVGGTGQGQNEQFF. The CDR3 nucleotides are TGTGCCAGCAGCGTAGGGGGAACGGGACAGGGTCAGAATGAGCAGTTCTTC. The V gene is TRBV9, the J gene TRBJ2-1; 9 bases agree with TRBD1. CDR1 is SGDLS, CDR2 YYNGEE, per germline. The CDR3 runs 17 residues. V was clipped by 0 bases and J by 7 bases; unmatched bases: 11. Full variable domain (remainder filled in from reference TRBV9 and TRBJ2-1): DSGVTQTPKHLITATGQRVTLRCSPRSGDLSVYWYQQSLDQGLQFLIQYYNGEERAKGNILERFSAQQFPDLHSELNLSSLELGDSALYFCASSVGGTGQGQNEQFFGPGTRLTVL.

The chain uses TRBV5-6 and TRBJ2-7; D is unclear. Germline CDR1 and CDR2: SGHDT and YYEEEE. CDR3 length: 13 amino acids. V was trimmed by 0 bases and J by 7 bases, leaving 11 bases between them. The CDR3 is CASSLAAQREQYF. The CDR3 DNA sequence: TGTGCCAGCAGCTTGGCCGCGCAACGGGAGCAGTACTTC. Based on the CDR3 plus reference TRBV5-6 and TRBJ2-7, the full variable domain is DAGVTQSPTHLIKTRGQQVTLRCSPKSGHDTVSWYQQALGQGPQFIFQYYEEEERQRGNFPDRFSGHQFPNYSSELNVNALLLGDSALYLCASSLAAQREQYFGPGTRLTVT.